This is a list of T cell receptor beta chains from one sample in a study of T-cell memory formation after mild COVID-19. One entry per CDR3 protein, called by TCRdb with MiXCR from the 5' RACE reads. The sample carries roughly 320,000 distinct CDR3 sequences, around 28% recorded once. The sample taken for sequencing was PBMCs or a T cell subset sorted from them (not recorded which). These receptor sequences come from an adult woman who had mild COVID-19 (a few samples of this study predate the infection). Cell type and time point are not known. Each CDR3 is given with its conserved first and last residue. The D gene is left open where the match is weak. Only part of the rows carry a size: once, few, many, or a class if the clone is expanded.

V	D	J	size	DNA	CDR3
TRBV24-1	NA	TRBJ1-1	NA	TGTGCCACCAGTGAACCCGGAGGGACTGAAGCTTTCTTT	CATSEPGGTEAFF
TRBV6-5	TRBD2	TRBJ2-2	few	TGTGCCAGCAGTTCGACGGGAGGAAACACCGGGGAGCTGTTTTTT	CASSSTGGNTGELFF
TRBV20-1	NA	TRBJ2-7	many	TGCAGTGCTAGAGATCGATTAAGGAGAGGCGAGCAGTACTTC	CSARDRLRRGEQYF
TRBV4-3	NA	TRBJ1-3	NA	TGCGCCAGCAGCCAAAGGGCCAGGGGCTCTGGAAACACCATATATTTT	CASSQRARGSGNTIYF
TRBV25-1	NA	TRBJ2-3	few	TGTGCCACCCGGGCGGACACAGATACGCAGTATTTT	CATRADTDTQYF
TRBV7-3	NA	TRBJ1-5	few	TGTGCCAGCAGCACGCAAGGACTCAATCAGCCCCAGCATTTT	CASSTQGLNQPQHF
TRBV24-1	NA	TRBJ1-1	few	TGTGCCACCAGTGATTCCCGGGGCAGGGGAAGGACTGAAGCTTTCTTT	CATSDSRGRGRTEAFF
TRBV29-1	TRBD2	TRBJ2-7	NA	TGCAGCGTTGCCCCAACAGCGGGGGACTCCTACGAGCAGTACTTC	CSVAPTAGDSYEQYF
TRBV29-1	NA	TRBJ2-1	NA	TGCAGCGTGACGAAGGGCTCCTACAATGAGCAGTTCTTC	CSVTKGSYNEQFF
TRBV4-1	NA	TRBJ1-1	NA	TGCGCCAGCACCATGACAGGAGCCGAAGCTTTCTTT	CASTMTGAEAFF
TRBV7-2	NA	TRBJ2-5	NA	TGTGCCAGCAGCTTACAAGGCAGGGCGGAGACCCAGTACTTC	CASSLQGRAETQYF
TRBV30	NA	TRBJ1-5	NA	TGTGCCTGGAGTAGCAAACCAGGGAACCAGCCCCAGCATTTT	CAWSSKPGNQPQHF
TRBV2	TRBD2	TRBJ2-1	NA	TGTGCCAGCGGACTAGCGGGAGTGGGTTACAATGAGCAGTTCTTC	CASGLAGVGYNEQFF
TRBV5-1	TRBD2	TRBJ2-1	medium-sized	TGCGCCAGCAGCTTGGCGGGGGGGTATATGTATGAGCAGTTCTTC	CASSLAGGYMYEQFF
TRBV5-1	NA	TRBJ2-7	few	TGCGCCAGCAGCTTGGGGCAGGAAAGGTCCTACGAGCAGTACTTC	CASSLGQERSYEQYF
TRBV18	TRBD1	TRBJ2-1	few	TGTGCCAGCTCACCGACAGGGGGCGATGAGCAGTTCTTC	CASSPTGGDEQFF
TRBV7-8	NA	TRBJ2-2	NA	TGTGCCAGCAACTATGGCGAGCGGTGGACCGGGGAGCTGTTTTTT	CASNYGERWTGELFF
TRBV7-8	TRBD2	TRBJ2-1	NA	TGTGCCAGCAGCTTACCTAGCGGGGGGGGTAATGAGCAGTTCTTC	CASSLPSGGGNEQFF
TRBV29-1	NA	TRBJ2-1	NA	TGCAGCGTTGGGCCTATTGGGAATGAGCAGTTCTTC	CSVGPIGNEQFF
TRBV20-1	NA	TRBJ1-5	NA	TGCAGTGCTAGAGCGGGGGGCACTTATAGCAATCAGCCCCAGCATTTT	CSARAGGTYSNQPQHF
TRBV20-1	NA	TRBJ1-1	few	TGCAGTGGTTGGGAGAACACTGAAGCTTTCTTT	CSGWENTEAFF
TRBV7-2	NA	TRBJ2-3	NA	TGTGCCAGCAGTAAAGGCACAGATACGCAGTATTTT	CASSKGTDTQYF
TRBV4-1	NA	TRBJ2-7	few	TGCGCCAGCAGCCGTCTGGGGTCACCCGAGCAGTACTTC	CASSRLGSPEQYF
TRBV21-1	NA	TRBJ1-2	NA	TGTGCCACGACAGCAATGGGAGGCTACACCTTC	CATTAMGGYTF
TRBV5-1	NA	TRBJ2-1	NA	TGCGCCACTGCAATCGGGCCTGAGCAGTTCTTC	CATAIGPEQFF
TRBV7-9	NA	TRBJ1-5	few	TGTGCCAGCAGCGAAAATAATCAGCCCCAGCATTTT	CASSENNQPQHF
TRBV5-1	TRBD2	TRBJ2-1	few	TGCGCCAGCAGCTCCGGGACTAGCGGGAGTAATGAGCAGTTCTTC	CASSSGTSGSNEQFF
TRBV24-1	TRBD2	TRBJ2-1	NA	TGTGCCACCAGTGATTTGCCAACTAGCGGGGGGTTCTCCTACAATGAGCAGTTCTTC	CATSDLPTSGGFSYNEQFF
TRBV24-1	NA	TRBJ1-2	many	TGTGCCACCAGTGCCACTTCTAACTATGGCTACACCTTC	CATSATSNYGYTF
TRBV7-2	NA	TRBJ2-7	few	TGTGCCAGCAGCAACGCCTACGAGCAGTACTTC	CASSNAYEQYF
TRBV7-9	NA	TRBJ1-3	NA	TGTGCCAGCACCCGGTACCAGGCACTCTCTGGAAACACCATATATTTT	CASTRYQALSGNTIYF
TRBV24-1	NA	TRBJ1-1	NA	TGTGCCACCAGTGACTACACTGAAGCTTTCTTT	CATSDYTEAFF
TRBV4-2	TRBD1	TRBJ2-5	NA	TGTGCCAGCAGCCAGTTGACAGGGGGCTCAGAGACCCAGTACTTC	CASSQLTGGSETQYF
TRBV20-1	TRBD1	TRBJ1-2	NA	TGCAGTGCTAGTCGGGGACAGGGAAGGCCTGGCTACACCTTC	CSASRGQGRPGYTF
TRBV12-5	TRBD2	TRBJ2-7	NA	TGTGCTAGTGGTCCCCCATCTAGCGGGGGCTCCTACGAGCAGTACTTC	CASGPPSSGGSYEQYF
TRBV7-9	NA	TRBJ2-5	few	TGTGCCAGCAGCTTTCAGGCAGGGTCAGAGGAGACCCAGTACTTC	CASSFQAGSEETQYF
TRBV7-9	NA	TRBJ1-1	NA	TGTGCCAGCAGCTTAGTCCCCAGTGTGAACACTGAAGCTTTCTTT	CASSLVPSVNTEAFF
TRBV5-1	TRBD1	TRBJ1-3	NA	TGCGCCAGCAGCGTGGGGACAGGTCGGAACGATGGAAACACCATATATTTT	CASSVGTGRNDGNTIYF